This T cell receptor beta chain was found in a study of cytomegalovirus exposure and HLA in healthy donors (dated by TCRdb to between 2016 and 2019). Study-level background: An earlier analysis of several hundred of the donors reported approximately 300 Gb of sequence data and about 120 million unique TCR beta sequences obtained from around 190 million T cells. An early release that covered 500 to 800 HLA-typed donors contained approximately 300 gigabases of sequencing data and about 84 million unique TCR sequences. Of the approximately 400 genotyped donors, 81% fell in the genetic ancestry cluster associated with self-reported Caucasian donors. The study was designed to test whether signatures of past pathogen exposure could be identified by cataloging public T cell receptors. The study used immunosequencing to profile the T cell repertoires of several hundred subjects and linked those repertoires to cytomegalovirus serostatus. Besides the first cohort of approximately 710 subjects, a separate validation cohort made up of 120 different subjects was used. High-throughput TCR immunosequencing, statistical association of individual TCRs with disease status, and machine learning were combined to predict cytomegalovirus infection status. A later analysis re-analyzed previously published TCR beta repertoires from about 730 donors and added high-resolution HLA genotyping to study TCR occurrence patterns. Rather than drawing on any new phenotypic data, the later analysis identified candidate immune exposures from TCR beta sequences and the way those sequences occurred across donors. An earlier analysis of 587 of the donors applied high-throughput TCR beta sequencing to assess whether each TCR beta V gene segment acted as functional or pseudogenic. Alongside the repertoire data, information on donor age, sex, ethnicity and CMV serostatus was compiled. A later genetic analysis used genome-wide SNP genotypes for about 60% of the 666 donors, treating that subset as a discovery cohort. Every discovery cohort repertoire had been produced on one sequencing platform. Class I and class II HLA loci were covered by the typing at four-digit resolution. Typing coverage differed by locus: A, B, C, DRB1 and DQB1 were typed in roughly 620-630 donors, DQA1 in about 550, DPA1 in some 600, and DPB1 in just under 480. Five DR-DQ haplotypes were treated as single units for association and clustering because of strong linkage in the cohort. Across approximately 400 genotyped donors of the cohort, an average of about 240,000 unique TCR beta nucleotide sequences per donor were sequenced, and approximately 17% of those sequences were non-productive.

In total, 500 to 700 healthy bone marrow donors made up the cohort. At the time of sampling, every cohort member was nominally healthy, though immune exposures that went unrecorded were likely present. The donor was CMV seronegative and was included in the group of hundreds of seronegative cohort members. A peripheral blood sample was provided by each donor, and peripheral blood mononuclear cells were used for TCR beta sequencing. The Qiagen DNeasy Blood Extraction Kit was used to extract genomic DNA from the blood cell samples. CDR1 is given as MDHEN and CDR2 as SYDVKM, both from the germline V gene. The CDR3 numbers 14 residues from cysteine through phenylalanine. The only DNA kept is the CDR3, 42 bases in frame from the first base. V and J are trimmed by 10 bases and 7 bases, and the gene matches miss 12 bases of the junction. Libraries were constructed by the immunoSEQ multiplex PCR assay. The multiplex PCR relied on a mix of 60 forward primers for TCR Vbeta segments and 13 reverse primers for TCR Jbeta segments. The CDR3 region of rearranged TCR beta genes was amplified from genomic DNA by a multiplex PCR assay. The amplified TCR beta libraries were sequenced on the Illumina HiSeq System as 87-base-pair reads. Processing in the source paper ran as follows. Across the 670 or so repertoires, a later analysis counted 60 million to 90 million unique TCR beta chains, 9 million to 14 million of which were shared by at least two donors. Raw reads were error-corrected and collapsed into unique sequences with a nearest-neighbor algorithm that merged closely related sequences to remove PCR and sequencing errors. V, D and J gene segments were assigned by aligning CDR3 sequences to IMGT reference sequences. For a sequence to be retained, at least a six-nucleotide match to both a V gene segment and a J gene segment was required. Rearrangements were called productive when the CDR3 lacked stop codons and stayed in frame with V and J; all others were non-productive. CDR3 was defined according to IMGT convention as the region running from the second conserved V-encoded cysteine to the conserved J-encoded phenylalanine. The earlier analysis of some 550 of the donors excluded any sequence lacking an unambiguous match to a single V gene segment. An earlier analysis of 587 of the donors classified V segments as functional when productive rearrangements were above 56.7% and as segregating when the standard deviation between donors was above 5%. A statistical classification framework was built for diagnosing cytomegalovirus status from the catalog of TCR beta chain sequences. In a later analysis, V and J genes were assigned by comparing TCR nucleotide sequences against IMGT/GENE-DB human TR gene sequences. A later analysis assigned CDR3 sequences and most-parsimonious VDJ recombination scenarios with the TCRdist pipeline. In a later analysis, each TCR beta chain was defined by its CDR3 amino acid sequence together with its V-gene family, and reads without a unique V-gene family were excluded. As a way to deal with suspected cross-contamination and a sequencing artifact, a later analysis dropped hundreds of nucleotide sequences that were highly shared and had low generation probability. A later analysis calculated a clonal expansion index for each public chain from normalized within-repertoire ranks of inferred template counts. In a later analysis, generation probabilities were computed using a VDJ recombination model fitted to out-of-frame rearrangements, and the results were checked against IGoR. In a later analysis, hypergeometric tests were used to score TCR-TCR, TCR-HLA and TCR-CMV co-occurrence, with a repertoire-size bias correction applied to TCR pairs. A later analysis estimated false discovery rates by permuting HLA or CMV assignments 20 times. In a later analysis, co-occurring TCRs were grouped using DBSCAN, with TCRdist sequence similarity added in when clustering inside HLA-allele-positive subsets. Repertoires with fewer than 30,000 or more than 120,000 public chains were left out of co-occurrence clustering, as were about five repertoires with anomalous nucleotide sharing. TCRdb holds this immuneACCESS table with in-frame rearrangements only. Some clones are missing; in checked studies, unresolved V genes explain under half, and the rest has no known cause. V and J calls and clone size are those listed in that table; D and trimming were worked out from the DNA. This sample lists some 130,000 clones; around three quarters were detected once. Clones ranked in the top ten supply 2% to 2.5% of the sample.

Broader findings and caveats from the paper: Because counts were too low, more than 15 rarely observed V segments, including chromosome 9 orphons, were left out of the earlier analysis of about 620 of the donors. The authors suggested that the approach could potentially be extended to other disease states and immunological phenotypes. A later analysis associated about 17,000 TCR beta sequences with specific HLA alleles at a false discovery rate of 0.05. According to a later analysis, most CMV-associated TCR beta chains appeared to be HLA-restricted, and the HLA associations seemed to be driven largely by CMV exposure. According to a later genetic analysis, donors in an Asian-associated ancestry cluster had fewer N-insertions in productive TCRs than the approximately 650-donor mean. When HLA alleles, especially DR and DQ, strongly co-occurred, TCR associations were difficult to assign to individual alleles. A later analysis found that TCR association rates varied across HLA loci, with DRB1 alleles showing the most associated TCRs and HLA-C alleles the fewest. Because HLA typing was unavailable for some donors at each locus, only the typed subset was used in association tests. An earlier analysis of approximately 530 of the donors showed that most TCR beta V segments appeared in productive rearrangements either about 87% or about 30% of the time, which broadly matched IMGT annotations. A further reported finding was that TCR beta sequences accurately predicted the HLA-A and HLA-B alleles for most subjects in the first cohort. The only immune exposure information available for the cohort was CMV serostatus. The classifier was reported to diagnose cytomegalovirus status with high specificity and sensitivity in both the original and validation cohorts. In the study, roughly 160 TCR beta chains were listed as associated with cytomegalovirus. In a later analysis, several top co-occurrence clusters were reported to appear linked to parvovirus B19, influenza, CMV and Epstein-Barr virus. Compared with equally common non-associated chains, HLA-associated TCR beta chains in a later analysis were more clonally expanded and had lower generation probabilities. Most TCR sequences were seen in very few donors, while some public TCRs were found in many individuals. Some IMGT-functional V segments, including TRBV6-2 and TRBV6-3, could not be told apart with the 87-base-pair reads, so those segments were excluded. Correlated functional status among segregating V segments might be attributable to linkage disequilibrium, but an unknown experimental factor could not be ruled out. This cohort had only TCR beta chains sequenced, and the lack of alpha or paired-chain data limited which features could be detected. Three of the identified cytomegalovirus-associated TCR beta chains were confirmed in vitro to be specific for cytomegalovirus antigens. V-gene and J-gene trimming of TCR beta chains was associated with a missense DCLRE1C variant in a later genetic analysis, and the association was replicated in an independent cohort. Sequencing depth was assumed to be roughly uniform across donors in the presence/absence analyses, though that assumption may not hold. The sequencing pipeline was judged likely to have produced a cluster of highly shared sequence variants as a technical artifact.

A note on this clone: What this receptor recognizes is not known. Base qualities were left out, and no much larger clone turns up one base away.

The sample was PBMCs. This receptor was taken from a man younger than 35 in good health and CMV-seronegative. This receptor chain uses TRBV28 and TRBJ1-4; 7 bases in between match TRBD1. The CDR3 corresponds to CAIDGTGVGEKLFF. In nucleotide form, the sequence is TGTGCCATCGACGGAACAGGGGTGGGTGAAAAACTGTTTTTT. The CDR3, completed at both ends by the reference TRBV28 and TRBJ1-4 genes, gives the full variable domain DVKVTQSSRYLVKRTGEKVFLECVQDMDHENMFWYRQDPGLGLRLIYFSYDVKMKEKGDIPEGYSVSREKKERFSLILESASTNQTSMYLCAIDGTGVGEKLFFGSGTQLSVL.